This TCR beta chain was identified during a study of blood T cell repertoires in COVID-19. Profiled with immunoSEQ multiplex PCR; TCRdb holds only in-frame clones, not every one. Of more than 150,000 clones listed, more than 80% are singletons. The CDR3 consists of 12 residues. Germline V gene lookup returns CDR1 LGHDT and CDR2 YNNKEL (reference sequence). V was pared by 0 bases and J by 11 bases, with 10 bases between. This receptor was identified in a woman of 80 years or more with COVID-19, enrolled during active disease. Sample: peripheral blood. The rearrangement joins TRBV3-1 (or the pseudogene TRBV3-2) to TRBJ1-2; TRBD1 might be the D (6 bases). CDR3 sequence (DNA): TGTGCCAGCAGCCAAGATTGGGGACATTACACCTTC. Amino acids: CASSQDWGHYTF.